This T cell receptor beta chain was sequenced during a study of immune cell composition in non-small cell lung cancer. Findings and caveats of the study: Tumour-reactive clones were not shown to match dominant in vivo tumour clones. Tumour-associated clones >0.5% occurred in under 35% of adenocarcinomas, under 85% of squamous. Lung adenocarcinomas had lower top 10 clone scores and clonality than squamous tumours.

Assay: immunoSEQ multiplex PCR; the TCRdb copy retains only in-frame clones and omits some. This sample has a few thousand clones, with approximately 79% found just once. CDR3 length equals 13 residues. From germline, CDR1 is SGHDT and CDR2 YYEEEE. V lost 2 bases and J lost 3, with 8 bases in between. Note on this clone: The target antigen is unknown.

Sequencing used lung tumor tissue. The sequence came from a human donor with non-small cell lung cancer. The V and J genes are TRBV5-6 and TRBJ1-2; D unclear. The CDR3 protein is CASSFRQDYGYTF. The CDR3 DNA is TGTGCCAGCAGCTTTCGGCAGGACTATGGCTACACCTTC.